This is a list of T cell receptor beta chains from one sample in a study of cytomegalovirus exposure and HLA in healthy donors. TCRdb's copy holds only in-frame clones and misses some; the assay was immunoSEQ multiplex PCR. The table includes fewer than 120,000 clones, 70% to 90% detected once. The source material was PBMCs. These receptors were collected from a woman in her twenties or thirties in good health and CMV-seropositive. The CDR3 runs from the conserved cysteine through the conserved F or W. D genes are given only for firm matches. Part of the rows lack a size; the others show once, few, many or a class for expanded clones.

>few|TRBJ2-7|TRBD2|TRBV2
CASESSGVSYEQYF
TGTGCCAGCGAGTCTAGCGGGGTCTCCTACGAGCAGTACTTC
>NA|TRBJ2-5|TRBD1|TRBV7-7
CASSRGQGETQYF
TGTGCTAGCAGCCGCGGACAGGGGGAGACCCAGTACTTC
>once|TRBJ2-7|TRBD1|TRBV6-1
CASSEGQGFYEQYF
TGTGCCAGCAGTGAGGGACAGGGCTTCTACGAGCAGTACTTC
>NA|TRBJ1-3|NA|TRBV20-1
CSASSGNTIYF
TGCAGTGCCAGCTCTGGAAACACCATATATTTT
>NA|TRBJ1-1|NA|TRBV7-6
CASSLGRGESEAFF
TGTGCCAGCAGCTTGGGGAGGGGAGAAAGTGAAGCTTTCTTT
>NA|TRBJ1-2|NA|TRBV5-6
CASSPGAAAYGYTF
TGTGCCAGCAGCCCTGGGGCGGCGGCCTATGGCTACACCTTC
>NA|TRBJ2-7|TRBD2|TRBV7-2
CASSLERERSYEQYF
TGTGCCAGCAGCTTAGAGCGGGAAAGATCCTACGAGCAGTACTTC
>NA|TRBJ1-2|NA|TRBV13
CASSLDGGEPYGYTF
TGTGCCAGCAGCTTAGACGGAGGCGAACCCTATGGCTACACCTTC
>NA|TRBJ2-1|NA|TRBV4-1
CASSQAGAGTYNEQFF
TGCGCCAGCAGCCAAGCTGGTGCGGGGACCTACAATGAGCAGTTCTTC
>few|TRBJ1-5|NA|TRBV7-2
CASSLVQNQPQHF
TGTGCCAGCAGCTTAGTACAGAATCAGCCCCAGCATTTT
>NA|TRBJ1-3|TRBD1|TRBV18
CASSRNGQGNSGNTIYF
TGTGCCAGCTCCCGCAATGGACAGGGAAACTCTGGAAACACCATATATTTT
>NA|TRBJ2-1|TRBD2|TRBV4-1
CASSQESGKIDEQFF
TGCGCCAGCAGCCAAGAAAGCGGGAAGATCGATGAGCAGTTCTTC
>NA|TRBJ2-7|NA|TRBV5-4
CASSFPGDRSYEQYF
TGTGCCAGCAGCTTCCCCGGAGACAGATCCTACGAGCAGTACTTC
>NA|TRBJ1-2|NA|TRBV4-2
CASSQNPSGGYTF
TGTGCCAGCAGCCAAAACCCGTCGGGGGGCTACACCTTC
>NA|TRBJ2-2|TRBD1|TRBV6-5
CASSRDRDTGELFF
TGTGCCAGCAGCCGGGACAGGGACACCGGGGAGCTGTTTTTT
>NA|TRBJ1-2|NA|TRBV6-6
CASSYAETAVNYGYTF
TGTGCCAGCAGTTACGCGGAGACAGCTGTTAACTATGGCTACACCTTC
>NA|TRBJ2-2|NA|TRBV7-9
CASSFSPGANTGELFF
TGTGCCAGCAGCTTTTCCCCAGGGGCGAACACCGGGGAGCTGTTTTTT
>NA|TRBJ2-5|TRBD1|TRBV9
CASSPGAGGIGETQYF
TGTGCCAGCAGCCCCGGGGCAGGGGGTATAGGAGAGACCCAGTACTTC
>NA|TRBJ2-5|NA|TRBV4-2
CASSQDINRDRGLAGGQETQYF
TGTGCCAGCAGCCAAGATATAAATCGGGACAGGGGGCTAGCGGGGGGCCAAGAGACCCAGTACTTC
>NA|TRBJ2-7|TRBD1|TRBV30
CAWTYPTPRDRGIRQYF
TGTGCCTGGACCTATCCCACCCCCCGGGACAGGGGGATCAGGCAGTACTTC
>NA|TRBJ2-1|TRBD2|TRBV7-6
CASSLGGTSGINEQFF
TGTGCCAGCAGCTTAGGAGGGACTAGCGGGATAAATGAGCAGTTCTTC
>NA|TRBJ2-7|NA|TRBV6-1
CASRTGGVSYEQYF
TGTGCCAGCAGGACGGGCGGGGTCTCCTACGAGCAGTACTTC
>once|TRBJ2-5|TRBD1|TRBV27
CASSPIQLGGRETQYF
TGTGCCAGCAGTCCAATCCAGCTAGGGGGCCGGGAGACCCAGTACTTC
>NA|TRBJ2-5|NA|TRBV5-6
CASSLALHGGASGAQYF
TGTGCCAGCAGCTTGGCCCTACACGGAGGGGCTTCCGGGGCCCAGTACTTC